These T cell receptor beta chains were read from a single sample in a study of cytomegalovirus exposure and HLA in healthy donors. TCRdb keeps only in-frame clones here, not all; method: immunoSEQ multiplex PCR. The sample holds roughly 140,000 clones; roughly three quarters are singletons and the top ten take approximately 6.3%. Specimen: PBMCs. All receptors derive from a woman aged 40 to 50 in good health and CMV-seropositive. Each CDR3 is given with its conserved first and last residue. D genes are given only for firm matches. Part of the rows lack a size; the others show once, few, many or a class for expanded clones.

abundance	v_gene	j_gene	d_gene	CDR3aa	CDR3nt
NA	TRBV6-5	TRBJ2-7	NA	CASSYFGGYEQYF	TGTGCCAGCAGTTACTTCGGGGGTTACGAGCAGTACTTC
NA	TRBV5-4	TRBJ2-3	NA	CASSSDSPRTDTQYF	TGTGCCAGCAGCTCCGACAGCCCTCGCACAGATACGCAGTATTTT
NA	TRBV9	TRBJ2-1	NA	CASSQKDSISYNEQFF	TGTGCCAGCAGCCAAAAGGACTCAATCTCCTACAATGAGCAGTTCTTC
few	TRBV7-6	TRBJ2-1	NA	CASSLGLSSYNEQFF	TGTGCCAGCAGCTTAGGACTGAGCTCCTACAATGAGCAGTTCTTC
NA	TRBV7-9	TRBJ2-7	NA	CASSPTTHYEQYF	TGTGCCAGCAGCCCTACCACCCACTACGAGCAGTACTTC
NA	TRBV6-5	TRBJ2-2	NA	CASSYSQGNTGELFF	TGTGCCAGCAGTTATTCACAGGGAAACACCGGGGAGCTGTTTTTT
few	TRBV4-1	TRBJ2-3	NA	CASSLNTWGGDTDTQYF	TGCGCCAGCAGCCTTAATACCTGGGGAGGCGACACAGATACGCAGTATTTT
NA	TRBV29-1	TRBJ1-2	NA	CSAAPAGEGYTF	TGCAGCGCCGCCCCGGCAGGGGAGGGCTACACCTTC
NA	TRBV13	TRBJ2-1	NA	CASLGGRSYNEQFF	TGTGCCAGCTTAGGAGGGCGGTCCTACAATGAGCAGTTCTTC
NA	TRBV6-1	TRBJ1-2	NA	CASSGHHYYGYTF	TGTGCCAGCAGTGGACACCATTACTATGGCTACACCTTC
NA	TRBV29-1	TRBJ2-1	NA	CSVQSPEYNEQFF	TGCAGCGTTCAAAGTCCAGAATACAATGAGCAGTTCTTC
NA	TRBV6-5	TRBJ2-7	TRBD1	CASRVSTGNHEQYF	TGTGCCAGCAGGGTATCGACAGGGAACCACGAGCAGTACTTC
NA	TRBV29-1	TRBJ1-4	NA	CSVEDPLGRAKLFF	TGCAGCGTTGAAGATCCCCTGGGGAGGGCAAAACTGTTTTTT
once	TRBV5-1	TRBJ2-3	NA	CASSRVSLTTDTQYF	TGCGCCAGCAGCCGGGTCTCTCTGACCACAGATACGCAGTATTTT
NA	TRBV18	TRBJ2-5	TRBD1	CASSPGQGEQYF	TGTGCCAGCTCACCCGGACAGGGGGAGCAGTACTTC
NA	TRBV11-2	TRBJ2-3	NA	CASSLASALHTDTQYF	TGTGCCAGCAGCTTAGCTAGCGCCCTCCACACAGATACGCAGTATTTT
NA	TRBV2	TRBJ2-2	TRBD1	CASRPGGVSTGELFF	TGTGCCAGCAGGCCAGGGGGTGTTAGCACCGGGGAGCTGTTTTTT
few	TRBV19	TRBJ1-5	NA	CASSIGGASQPQHF	TGTGCCAGTAGTATAGGTGGGGCGAGTCAGCCCCAGCATTTT
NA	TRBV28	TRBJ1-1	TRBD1	CASSFIPQGREAFF	TGTGCCAGCAGTTTTATTCCACAGGGGCGTGAAGCTTTCTTT
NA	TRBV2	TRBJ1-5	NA	CASSWAAGDQPQHF	TGTGCCAGCAGCTGGGCAGCGGGGGATCAGCCCCAGCATTTT
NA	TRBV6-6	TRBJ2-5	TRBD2	CASSSPGGLAETQYF	TGTGCCAGCAGCTCCCCAGGCGGACTAGCGGAGACCCAGTACTTC
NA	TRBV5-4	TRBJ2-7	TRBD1	CASSSTGQGRYEQYF	TGTGCCAGCAGCTCCACGGGACAGGGGCGATACGAGCAGTACTTC
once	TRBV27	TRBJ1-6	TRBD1	CASSPTGVYNSPLHF	TGTGCCAGCAGTCCGACAGGGGTTTATAATTCACCCCTCCACTTT
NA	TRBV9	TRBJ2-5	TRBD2	CASSVGLAGGIQETQYF	TGTGCCAGCAGCGTCGGACTAGCGGGGGGGATACAAGAGACCCAGTACTTC
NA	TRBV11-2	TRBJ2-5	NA	CASSLGARYQETQYF	TGTGCCAGCAGCTTAGGGGCCCGGTACCAAGAGACCCAGTACTTC
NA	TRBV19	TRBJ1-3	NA	CASSSQGSGNTIYF	TGTGCCAGTAGCTCTCAAGGGAGCGGAAACACCATATATTTT
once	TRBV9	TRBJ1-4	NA	CASSPRGGANEKLFF	TGTGCCAGCAGCCCTAGGGGGGGAGCTAATGAAAAACTGTTTTTT
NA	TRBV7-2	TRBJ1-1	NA	CASSLQGNEAFF	TGTGCCAGCAGCTTACAGGGGAATGAAGCTTTCTTT
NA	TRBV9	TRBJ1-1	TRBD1	CASSTRTGGPIAEAFF	TGTGCCAGCAGCACCAGGACAGGGGGCCCGATTGCTGAAGCTTTCTTT
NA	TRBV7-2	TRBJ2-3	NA	CASSLGPFADTQYF	TGTGCCAGCAGCTTGGGGCCTTTCGCAGATACGCAGTATTTT
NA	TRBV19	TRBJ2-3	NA	CASSRAGAADTQYF	TGTGCCAGTAGTCGTGCGGGGGCCGCAGATACGCAGTATTTT
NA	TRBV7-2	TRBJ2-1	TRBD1	CASSWDSSYNEQFF	TGTGCCAGCAGCTGGGACAGCTCCTACAATGAGCAGTTCTTC
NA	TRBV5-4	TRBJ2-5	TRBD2	CASSYSGGGGTQYF	TGTGCCAGCAGCTACAGCGGGGGTGGTGGGACCCAGTACTTC
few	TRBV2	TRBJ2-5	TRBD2	CASSVGTKETQYF	TGTGCCAGCAGTGTCGGGACTAAAGAGACCCAGTACTTC
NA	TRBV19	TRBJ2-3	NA	CASSISPDTDTQYF	TGTGCCAGTAGTATTTCCCCAGACACAGATACGCAGTATTTT
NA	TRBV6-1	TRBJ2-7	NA	CASSENTQGAYEQYF	TGTGCCAGCAGTGAGAACACCCAAGGAGCATACGAGCAGTACTTC
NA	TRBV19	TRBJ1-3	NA	CASSMRQNVGNTIYF	TGTGCCAGTAGTATGAGACAGAACGTTGGAAACACCATATATTTT
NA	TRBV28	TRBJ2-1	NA	CASSLRGAGYNEQFF	TGTGCCAGCAGTTTACGGGGGGCTGGGTACAATGAGCAGTTCTTC
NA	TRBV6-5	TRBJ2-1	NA	CASSYMVATYNEQFF	TGTGCCAGCAGTTATATGGTAGCAACGTACAATGAGCAGTTCTTC
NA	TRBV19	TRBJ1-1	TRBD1	CASSRRTGDGAFF	TGTGCCAGTAGTCGTCGGACAGGGGATGGGGCTTTCTTT
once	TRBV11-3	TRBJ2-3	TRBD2	CASSSWTSGGPGTDTQYF	TGTGCCAGCAGCTCTTGGACTAGCGGGGGGCCGGGCACAGATACGCAGTATTTT
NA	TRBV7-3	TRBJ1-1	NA	CASSPSGGNTEAFF	TGTGCCAGCAGCCCCTCGGGGGGGAACACTGAAGCTTTCTTT
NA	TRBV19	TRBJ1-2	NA	CASSSARGQEINYGYTF	TGTGCCAGTAGTAGTGCCAGGGGCCAGGAGATTAACTATGGCTACACCTTC
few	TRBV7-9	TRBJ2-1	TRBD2	CASSLGLAGGFSYNEQFF	TGTGCCAGCAGCTTAGGGCTAGCGGGGGGGTTCTCCTACAATGAGCAGTTCTTC
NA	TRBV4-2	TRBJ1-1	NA	CASSQSGGGNTEAFF	TGTGCCAGCAGCCAATCTGGCGGGGGGAACACTGAGGCTTTCTTT
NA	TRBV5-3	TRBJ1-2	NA	CARSPTGDYGYTF	TGTGCCAGAAGCCCCACGGGGGACTATGGCTACACCTTC
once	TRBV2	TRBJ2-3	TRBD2	CASSLLAGGGDTQYF	TGTGCCAGCAGTCTGCTAGCGGGGGGCGGAGATACGCAGTATTTT
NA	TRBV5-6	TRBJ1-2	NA	CASSLAEVGRSVGYTF	TGTGCCAGCAGCTTGGCCGAGGTGGGGAGATCAGTAGGCTACACCTTC
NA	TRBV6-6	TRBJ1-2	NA	CASSYTAGYGYTF	TGTGCCAGCAGTTACACGGCAGGCTATGGCTACACCTTC
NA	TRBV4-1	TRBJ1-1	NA	CASSPLRTNAEAFF	TGCGCCAGCAGCCCCCTGCGGACAAACGCTGAAGCTTTCTTT
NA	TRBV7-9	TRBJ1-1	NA	CASSLRVGTEAFF	TGTGCCAGCAGCTTACGGGTGGGCACTGAAGCTTTCTTT
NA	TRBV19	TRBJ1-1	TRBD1	CASSLGTGNTEAFF	TGTGCCAGTAGTCTGGGGACAGGGAACACTGAAGCTTTCTTT
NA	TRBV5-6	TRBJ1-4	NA	CASSLIGALGEKLFF	TGTGCCAGCAGCTTGATAGGGGCGTTAGGGGAAAAACTGTTTTTT
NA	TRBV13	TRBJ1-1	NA	CASSLWGGTEAFF	TGTGCCAGCAGCTTATGGGGGGGGACTGAAGCTTTCTTT
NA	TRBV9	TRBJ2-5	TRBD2	CASSAGLALQETQYF	TGTGCCAGCAGCGCGGGACTAGCCCTACAAGAGACCCAGTACTTC